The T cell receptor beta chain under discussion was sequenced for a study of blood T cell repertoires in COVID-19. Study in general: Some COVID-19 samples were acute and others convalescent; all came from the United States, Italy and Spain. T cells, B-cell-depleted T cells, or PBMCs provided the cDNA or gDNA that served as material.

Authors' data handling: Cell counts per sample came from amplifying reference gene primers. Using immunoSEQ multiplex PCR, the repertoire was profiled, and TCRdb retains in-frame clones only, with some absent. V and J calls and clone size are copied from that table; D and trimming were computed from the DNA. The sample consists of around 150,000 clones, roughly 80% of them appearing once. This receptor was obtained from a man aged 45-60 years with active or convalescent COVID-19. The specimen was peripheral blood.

The chain's CDR3 is CARPWTGGYEQYF. CDR3 nucleotides: TGCGCCAGACCTTGGACAGGGGGGTACGAGCAGTACTTC. This chain uses TRBV23-1 with TRBJ2-7; the match to TRBD1 covers 10 bases. TRBV23-1 is identified as an open reading frame with a role that is uncertain. Trimming removed 9 bases from V and 4 bases from J; junction bases left unmatched: 6. The CDR3 consists of 13 residues.